Here is one TCR beta chain with its context. Reverse transcribing all isolated RNA meant expressed TCRB transcripts were sequenced. The data were produced by immunoSEQ multiplex PCR, yet TCRdb's version contains in-frame clones alone and is incomplete. The sample has 900,000 or so clones; about a sixth are singletons. Donors underwent one heparinised blood draw, about 110 mL on average. The record originates from a study of beta chain features in type 1 diabetes. The CDR3 runs 15 residues. Trimming removed 1 base from V and 3 bases from J, with 7 bases in between. Germline assignment: CDR1 SGHTA and CDR2 FQGNSA.

This chain uses TRBV7-2 with TRBJ2-6; D may correspond to TRBD1 or TRBD2 (5 bases each). This sequence originates from a woman between 18 and 29 years old in good health. The sample was naive CD4+ T cells from blood. The chain's CDR3 is CASSLVGDGANVLTF. CDR3 DNA: TGTGCCAGCAGCTTAGTGGGGGATGGGGCCAACGTCCTGACTTTC. Complete variable domain (other parts from reference TRBV7-2 and TRBJ2-6): GAGVSQSPSNKVTEKGKDVELRCDPISGHTALYWYRQSLGQGLEFLIYFQGNSAPDKSGLPSDRFSAERTGGSVSTLTIQRTQQEDSAVYLCASSLVGDGANVLTFGAGSRLTVL.